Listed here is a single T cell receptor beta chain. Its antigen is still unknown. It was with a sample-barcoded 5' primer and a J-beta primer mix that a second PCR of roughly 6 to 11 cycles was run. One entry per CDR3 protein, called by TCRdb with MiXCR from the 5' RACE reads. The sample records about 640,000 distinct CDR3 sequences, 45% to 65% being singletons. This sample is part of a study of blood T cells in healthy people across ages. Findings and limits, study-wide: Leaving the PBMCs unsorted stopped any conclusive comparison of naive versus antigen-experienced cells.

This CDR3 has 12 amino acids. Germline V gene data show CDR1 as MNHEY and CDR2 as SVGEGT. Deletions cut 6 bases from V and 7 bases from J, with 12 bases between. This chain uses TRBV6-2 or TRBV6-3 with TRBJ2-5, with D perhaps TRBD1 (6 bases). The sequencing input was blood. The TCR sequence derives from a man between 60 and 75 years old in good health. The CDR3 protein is CASRGTPATQYF. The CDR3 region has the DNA TGTGCCAGCAGGGGGACACCAGCGACCCAGTACTTC.